What follows describes a single TCR beta chain. The antigen is not known. Treatment indicated: approximately nine-day PBMC culture with coronavirus spike peptide pools or control peptides (ViraFEST assay). PCR positivity was dated March to December 2020, before US Alpha, Beta and Delta variants. Between the trimmed V and J ends, which lost 1 base and 10 bases, there was a span of 17 bases. Per germline, CDR1 MGHRA and CDR2 YSYEKL. CDR3 size: 15 residues. This sample is drawn from a study of vaccination and CD4 T cells after COVID-19. The overall study: There were six male and four female convalescents, and two of them were Hispanic. Findings and limits, study-wide: Looking at convalescent patients, 304 of their 307 vaccine-specific clones were spike mono-reactive.

An Oncomine TCR Beta short-read assay was used to sequence the DNA from cultured CD4+ T cells. Genomic DNA was drawn out of CD4+ T cells grown in culture. Via MiXCR, TCRdb re-called the PCR reads, giving one row per CDR3 protein. Of some 12,000 distinct CDR3 sequences detected, under 40% appear once; the ten largest clones hold around a quarter. The sample taken for sequencing was cultured CD4+ T cells from blood. The chain is built from TRBV4-1 and TRBJ2-1, with D perhaps assigned TRBD1 or TRBD2 (5 bases each). The TCR comes from a human donor with COVID-19. The CDR3 is CASSQATGRGREQFF. CDR3 coding DNA: TGCGCCAGCAGCCAAGCGACGGGGCGCGGACGAGAGCAGTTCTTC.